The clone carrying this T cell receptor (beta chain) was observed at least ten times. Its antigen is as yet unknown. TCRbeta library construction was performed incorporating unique molecular identifiers. TCRdb itself ran the PCR reads through MiXCR, one entry per CDR3 protein. In the table there are around 440,000 distinct CDR3 sequences, 10% to 13% of which are singletons. This CDR3 spans 12 amino acids. Per germline, CDR1 DFQATT and CDR2 SNEGSKA (reference sequence). The V end was cut by 4 bases, the J end by 1 base, with 6 bases between. The data were obtained in a study of T-cell reconstitution after alpha-beta-depleted transplantation in children. General observations from the study: Some patients owed their high day-60 TCRbeta diversity to surviving recipient T cells and thymic progenitors.

The rearrangement uses TRBV20-1 and TRBJ2-3, with D unresolved. This sample comprised PBMCs, obtained before TCRalphabeta/CD19-depleted stem cell transplant. This clonotype originated in a child aged 2-15 years with inherited bone marrow failure, due to receive a stem cell transplant. DNA for the CDR3: TGCAGTGCTACTAAAGGCACAGATACGCAGTATTTT. Translation gives CSATKGTDTQYF.